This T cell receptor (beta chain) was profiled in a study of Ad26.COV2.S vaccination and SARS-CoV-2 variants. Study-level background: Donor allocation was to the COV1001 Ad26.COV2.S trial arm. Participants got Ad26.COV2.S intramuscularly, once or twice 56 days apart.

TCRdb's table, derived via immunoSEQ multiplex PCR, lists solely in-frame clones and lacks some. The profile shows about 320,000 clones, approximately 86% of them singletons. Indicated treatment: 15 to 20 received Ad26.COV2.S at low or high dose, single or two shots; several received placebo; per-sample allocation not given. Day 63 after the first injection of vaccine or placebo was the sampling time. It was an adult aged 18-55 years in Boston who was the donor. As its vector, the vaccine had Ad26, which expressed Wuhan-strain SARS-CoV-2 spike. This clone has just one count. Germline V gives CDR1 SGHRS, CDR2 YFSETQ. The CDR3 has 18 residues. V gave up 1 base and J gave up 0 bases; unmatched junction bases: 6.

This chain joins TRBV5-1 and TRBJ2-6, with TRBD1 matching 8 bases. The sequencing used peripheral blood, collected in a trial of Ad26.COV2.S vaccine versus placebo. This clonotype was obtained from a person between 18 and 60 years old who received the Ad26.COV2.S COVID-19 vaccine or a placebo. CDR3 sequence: CASSLQGARGSGANVLTF. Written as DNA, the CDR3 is TGCGCCAGCAGCTTGCAGGGGGCGCGGGGCTCTGGGGCCAACGTCCTGACTTTC.